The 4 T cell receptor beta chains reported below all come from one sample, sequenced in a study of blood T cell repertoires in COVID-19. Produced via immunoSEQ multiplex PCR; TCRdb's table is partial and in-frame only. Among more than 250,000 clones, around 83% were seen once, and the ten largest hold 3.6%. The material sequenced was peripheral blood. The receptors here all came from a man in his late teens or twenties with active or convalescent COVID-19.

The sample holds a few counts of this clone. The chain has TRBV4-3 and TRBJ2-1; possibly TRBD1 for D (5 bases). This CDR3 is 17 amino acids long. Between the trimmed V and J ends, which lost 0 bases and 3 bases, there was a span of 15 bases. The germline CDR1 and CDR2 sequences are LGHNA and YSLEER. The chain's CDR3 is CASSQDQHPGRYNEQFF. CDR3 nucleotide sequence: TGCGCCAGCAGCCAAGATCAACATCCAGGGCGCTACAATGAGCAGTTCTTC.

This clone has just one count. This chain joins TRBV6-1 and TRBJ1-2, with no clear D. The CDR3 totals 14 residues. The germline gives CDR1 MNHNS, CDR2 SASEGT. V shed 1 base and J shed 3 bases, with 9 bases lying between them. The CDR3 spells CASSEGSGHYGYTF. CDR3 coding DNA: TGTGCCAGCAGTGAAGGGAGCGGGCACTATGGCTACACCTTC.

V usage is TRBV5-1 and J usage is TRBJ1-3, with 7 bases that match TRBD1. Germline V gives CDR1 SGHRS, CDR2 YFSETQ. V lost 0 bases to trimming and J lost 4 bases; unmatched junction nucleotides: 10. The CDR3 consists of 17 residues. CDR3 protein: CASSLGPQGVAGNTIYF. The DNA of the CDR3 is TGCGCCAGCAGCTTGGGTCCGCAGGGGGTCGCGGGAAACACCATATATTTT.

This CDR3 reads CASSPYRDDEETQYF. The CDR3 nucleotides read TGTGCCAGCAGTCCGTACAGGGATGATGAAGAGACCCAGTACTTC. This sequence joins TRBV27 and TRBJ2-5; D perhaps matches TRBD1 (6 bases). Germline V lookup: CDR1 MNHEY, CDR2 SMNVEV (reference sequence). V was cut by 5 bases and J by 3 bases, with 16 bases left in between. The CDR3 consists of 15 residues.